Sequencing of this T cell receptor beta chain was carried out in a study of blood T cell repertoires in COVID-19. Across the study: Sources were T cells, B-cell-depleted T cells, or PBMCs; the material itself was cDNA or gDNA.

In the original workflow: Reference gene primer amplification in the assay estimated nucleated cell counts. This table comes from immunoSEQ multiplex PCR, and its TCRdb copy is limited to in-frame clones, with some not included. V and J calls and clone size follow that table, whereas D and trimming were derived from the DNA. The table lists 200,000 to 250,000 clones, more than 65% of them singletons, with approximately 3.8% in the top ten. With V trimmed by 3 bases and J by 8 bases, 12 bases remained unmatched. Germline assignment: CDR1 GTSNPN and CDR2 SVGIG (reference sequence). The length of the CDR3 is 14 residues.

The specimen was peripheral blood. The TCR sequence derives from a woman of 80 years or more with acute or convalescent COVID-19. This chain links TRBV30 with TRBJ1-2, with 7 bases fitting TRBD1. As DNA, the CDR3 is TGTGCCTGGAGCCAGGTTAACAGGGGACGGGGCTACACCTTC. This sequence encodes CAWSQVNRGRGYTF.